This is a list of T cell receptor beta chains from one sample in a study of blood T cell repertoires in COVID-19. Measured with immunoSEQ multiplex PCR; TCRdb has only the in-frame clones, and not every one. The sample has 250,000 or so clones; approximately 83% are singletons. Material: PBMCs or T cells enriched from blood (not recorded which). The receptors originated from a woman aged 50 to 65 who had recovered from COVID-19. The CDR3 runs from the conserved cysteine through the conserved F or W. The D gene is left open where the match is weak. Clone size is stated in some rows and not others, as once, few, many or a class when expanded.

>TRBV19|TRBJ1-6|NA|NA
TGTGCCAGTAGCCCCAGGATTTTGAGAGATAATTCACCCCTCCACTTT
CASSPRILRDNSPLHF
>TRBV27|TRBJ1-1|NA|TRBD1
TGTGCCAGCAGTCCCGGACAGGGGTACACTGAAGCTTTCTTT
CASSPGQGYTEAFF
>TRBV28|TRBJ2-7|NA|TRBD1
TGTGCCAGCAGTTTCTCTACAGGGGGCTTATTCTACGAGCAGTACTTC
CASSFSTGGLFYEQYF
>TRBV5-1|TRBJ1-4|once|NA
TGCGCCAGCAGCTTTCGGGGGACCGAAAAACTGTTTTTT
CASSFRGTEKLFF
>TRBV15|TRBJ2-6|NA|TRBD2
TGTGCCACCAGCTTCCGGCTAGCGGGGTCTGGGGCCAACGTCCTGACTTTC
CATSFRLAGSGANVLTF
>TRBV18|TRBJ2-7|once|TRBD1
TGTGCCAGCTCACCCAGGGACAGCCCCAGCTACGAGCAGTACTTC
CASSPRDSPSYEQYF
>TRBV28|TRBJ1-2|NA|NA
TGTGCCAGCAGGGTCTCATGGGGTGCCGGGGGATATGGCTACACCTTC
CASRVSWGAGGYGYTF
>TRBV19|TRBJ2-3|NA|TRBD2
TGTGCCAGTAGCCCGGGACTAAGGACAGATACGCAGTATTTT
CASSPGLRTDTQYF
>TRBV20-1|TRBJ2-7|NA|TRBD2
TGCAGTGCTAGTGTAGCTAGCGGGGGTTCCTACGAGCAGTACTTC
CSASVASGGSYEQYF
>TRBV5-1|TRBJ2-3|NA|NA
TGCGCCAGCAGCGTGTGGTCTTCGGGCACAGATACGCAGTATTTT
CASSVWSSGTDTQYF
>TRBV28|TRBJ1-1|NA|TRBD1
TGTGCCAGCAGTCAGGGGGCCGCTGAAGCTTTCTTT
CASSQGAAEAFF
>TRBV20-1|TRBJ2-7|NA|TRBD1
TGCAGTGCTAGCAGGGGGAACGAGCAGTACTTC
CSASRGNEQYF
>TRBV11-2|TRBJ2-1|NA|NA
TGTGCCAGCAGCTTTTCCCCGACGACAGACAATGAGCAGTTCTTC
CASSFSPTTDNEQFF
>TRBV7-9|TRBJ2-5|once|TRBD2
TGTGCCACTCTCTCTCGAGCGGGAGGGCAAGAGACCCAGTACTTC
CATLSRAGGQETQYF
>TRBV6-5|TRBJ1-1|once|TRBD1
TGTGCCAGCACTTGGGGACAGCCAGACACTGAAGCTTTCTTT
CASTWGQPDTEAFF
>TRBV5-1|TRBJ2-2|NA|TRBD2
TGCGCCAGCAGCGTCTCTAGCGGGACTTCCGGGGAGCTGTTTTTT
CASSVSSGTSGELFF
>TRBV6-5|TRBJ2-7|NA|TRBD2
TGTGCCAGCAAACTAGCGGACTCCTACGAGCAGTACTTC
CASKLADSYEQYF
>TRBV28|TRBJ1-1|NA|TRBD1
TGTGCCAGCAGTTTTAAGGGGGCACCAATGAACACTGAAGCTTTCTTT
CASSFKGAPMNTEAFF
>TRBV5-1|TRBJ2-1|NA|TRBD1
TGCGCCAGCAGCTTCGGGACAGGGGTCTACAATGAGCAGTTCTTC
CASSFGTGVYNEQFF
>TRBV7-2|TRBJ1-1|NA|TRBD1
TGTGCCAGCAGCTTCCCAACTGGACAGGGAGCTGAAGCTTTCTTT
CASSFPTGQGAEAFF
>TRBV24-1|TRBJ2-3|few|TRBD2
TGTGCCACCAGTGATTTCGGGCGGGAGGGGACAGATACGCAGTATTTT
CATSDFGREGTDTQYF
>TRBV28|TRBJ1-5|NA|TRBD1
TGTGCCAGCACCAAGACAGGGGCAGGCAATCAGCCCCAGCATTTT
CASTKTGAGNQPQHF
>TRBV7-2|TRBJ2-3|NA|TRBD2
TGTGCCAGCAGCTCGGGACTAGCGGGAGGTTCAGATACGCAGTATTTT
CASSSGLAGGSDTQYF
>TRBV5-1|TRBJ1-1|NA|NA
TGCGCCAGCAGCTTGGCCCCTACCCCGCTCACTGAAGCTTTCTTT
CASSLAPTPLTEAFF
>TRBV19|TRBJ1-3|NA|NA
TGTGCCAGTAGTACCTCCGCGGTCTCTGGAAACACCATATATTTT
CASSTSAVSGNTIYF
>TRBV6-5|TRBJ2-7|NA|NA
TGTGCCAGCAGTCGGACCGGGACTCCAACCTACGAGCAGTACTTC
CASSRTGTPTYEQYF
>TRBV4-2|TRBJ2-6|NA|NA
TGTGCCAGCAGCCAAGATGGGACATCTGGGGCCAACGTCCTGACTTTC
CASSQDGTSGANVLTF
>TRBV10-1|TRBJ1-1|NA|NA
TGCGCCAGCAGTAAGACTAAGAACACTGAAGCTTTCTTT
CASSKTKNTEAFF
>TRBV28|TRBJ1-1|NA|TRBD1
TGTGCCAGCAGTTTAGGACAGGGGATGAACACTGAAGCTTTCTTT
CASSLGQGMNTEAFF
>TRBV7-9|TRBJ1-4|NA|NA
TGTGCCAGCAGCCCCCCAGGGGCCGGGACTAATGAAAAACTGTTTTTT
CASSPPGAGTNEKLFF
>TRBV5-1|TRBJ2-5|NA|NA
TGCGCCAGCAGCTTGGGGGCATTAGAGACCCAGTACTTC
CASSLGALETQYF
>TRBV5-1|TRBJ2-3|NA|TRBD2
TGCGCCAGCAGCTTACGGACTAGCGGGGGTAGCACAGATACGCAGTATTTT
CASSLRTSGGSTDTQYF
>TRBV10-1|TRBJ2-7|few|NA
TGCGCCAGCAGTGTGACGGTCTCGGGGGAGCAGTACTTC
CASSVTVSGEQYF
>TRBV7-9|TRBJ1-2|few|NA
TGTGCCAGCAGCTTAGAACAGGGAAGGAGGTATGGCTACACCTTC
CASSLEQGRRYGYTF
>TRBV5-1|TRBJ2-3|NA|TRBD1
TGCGCCAGCAGCATCGGACAGGGTCCTAGCACAGATACGCAGTATTTT
CASSIGQGPSTDTQYF
>TRBV28|TRBJ2-1|few|TRBD1
TGTGCCAGCAGTTCGACAGGGTCCCGTGAGCAGTTCTTC
CASSSTGSREQFF
>TRBV5-1|TRBJ1-4|NA|TRBD1
TGCGCCAGCAGCTGGGACAGGGTATCTAATGAAAAACTGTTTTTT
CASSWDRVSNEKLFF
>TRBV5-1|TRBJ1-1|NA|NA
TGCGCCAGCAGCTTCCAGGGGTTAGGCACTGAAGCTTTCTTT
CASSFQGLGTEAFF
>TRBV5-6|TRBJ1-2|NA|NA
TGTGCCAGCAGCTTAAATTTCAATGGCTACACCTTC
CASSLNFNGYTF
>TRBV5-1|TRBJ2-3|NA|TRBD2
TGCGCCAGCAGCTTGACCCTTAGCGGGAGAGCGACAGATACGCAGTATTTT
CASSLTLSGRATDTQYF
>TRBV5-1|TRBJ2-7|NA|TRBD1
TGCGCCAGCAGCTCCCGACAGGGGGTACTATACGAGCAGTACTTC
CASSSRQGVLYEQYF
>TRBV5-6|TRBJ1-1|NA|TRBD1
TGTGCCAGCAGCTTTGGACAGGGTGTAGCTTTCTTT
CASSFGQGVAFF
>TRBV9|TRBJ1-1|once|NA
TGTGCCAGCAGTCTACTCCAGGGCTGTCTAAGTACAGCTTTCTTT
CASSLLQGCLSTAFF
>TRBV2|TRBJ1-5|NA|NA
TGTGCCAGCTGCCGGAGGTCAGGCAATCAGCCCCAGCATTTT
CASCRRSGNQPQHF
>TRBV5-1|TRBJ1-4|NA|TRBD1
TGCGCCAGCAGCGCCAGGGGACAGGAGATAGCAACTAATGAAAAACTGTTTTTT
CASSARGQEIATNEKLFF
>TRBV15|TRBJ1-6|NA|NA
TGTGCCACCAGCTATACAGGAAATTCACCCCTCCACTTT
CATSYTGNSPLHF